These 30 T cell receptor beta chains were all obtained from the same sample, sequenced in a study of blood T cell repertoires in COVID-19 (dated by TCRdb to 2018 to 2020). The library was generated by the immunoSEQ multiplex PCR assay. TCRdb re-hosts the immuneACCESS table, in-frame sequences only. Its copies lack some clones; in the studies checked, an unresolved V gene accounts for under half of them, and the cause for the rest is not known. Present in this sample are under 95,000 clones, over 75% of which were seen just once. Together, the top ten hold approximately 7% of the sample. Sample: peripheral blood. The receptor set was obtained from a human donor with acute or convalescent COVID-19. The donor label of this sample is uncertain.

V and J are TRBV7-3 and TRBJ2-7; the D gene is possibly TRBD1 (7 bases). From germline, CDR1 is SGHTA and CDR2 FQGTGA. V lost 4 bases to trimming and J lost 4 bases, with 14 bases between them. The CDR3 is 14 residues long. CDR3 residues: CASSSSPGGYEQYF. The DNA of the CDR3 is TGTGCCAGCAGCTCATCACCAGGGGGGTACGAGCAGTACTTC.

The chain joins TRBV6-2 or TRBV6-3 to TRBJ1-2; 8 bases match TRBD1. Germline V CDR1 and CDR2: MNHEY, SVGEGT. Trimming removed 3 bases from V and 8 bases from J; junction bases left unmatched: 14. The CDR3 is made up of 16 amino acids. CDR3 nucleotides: TGTGCCAGCAGTTATCGCGAGGACGGCAGGGGGCGAGGCTACACCTTC. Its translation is CASSYREDGRGRGYTF.

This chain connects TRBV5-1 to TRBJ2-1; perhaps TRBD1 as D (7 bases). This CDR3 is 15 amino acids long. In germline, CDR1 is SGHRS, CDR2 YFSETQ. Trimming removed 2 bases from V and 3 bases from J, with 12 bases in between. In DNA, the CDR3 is TGCGCCAGCAGCTTCCAGGGGGAGGTCTACAATGAGCAGTTCTTC. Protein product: CASSFQGEVYNEQFF.

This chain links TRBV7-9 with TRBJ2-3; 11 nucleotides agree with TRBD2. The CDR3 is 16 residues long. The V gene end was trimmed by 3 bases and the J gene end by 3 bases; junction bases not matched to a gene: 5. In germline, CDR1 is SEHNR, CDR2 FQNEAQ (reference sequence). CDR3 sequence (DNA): TGTGCCAGCAGCTTCCGACTAGCGGGGACGACAGATACGCAGTATTTT. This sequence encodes CASSFRLAGTTDTQYF. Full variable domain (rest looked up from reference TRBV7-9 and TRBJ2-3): DTGVSQNPRHKITKRGQNVTFRCDPISEHNRLYWYRQTLGQGPEFLTYFQNEAQLEKSRLLSDRFSAERPKGSFSTLEIQRTEQGDSAMYLCASSFRLAGTTDTQYFGPGTRLTVL.

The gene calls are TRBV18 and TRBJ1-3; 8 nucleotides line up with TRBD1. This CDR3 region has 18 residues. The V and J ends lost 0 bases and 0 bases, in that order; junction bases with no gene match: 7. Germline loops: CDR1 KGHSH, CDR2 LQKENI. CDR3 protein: CASSPPFQGASSGNTIYF. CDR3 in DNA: TGTGCCAGCTCACCACCGTTTCAGGGGGCGAGCTCTGGAAACACCATATATTTT.

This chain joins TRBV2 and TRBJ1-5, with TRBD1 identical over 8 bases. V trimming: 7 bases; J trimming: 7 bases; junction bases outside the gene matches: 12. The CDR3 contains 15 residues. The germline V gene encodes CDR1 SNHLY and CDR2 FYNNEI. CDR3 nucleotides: TGTGCCAGCAATGTCCAGGGGGCTGGGGTCCAGCCCCAGCATTTT. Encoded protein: CASNVQGAGVQPQHF.

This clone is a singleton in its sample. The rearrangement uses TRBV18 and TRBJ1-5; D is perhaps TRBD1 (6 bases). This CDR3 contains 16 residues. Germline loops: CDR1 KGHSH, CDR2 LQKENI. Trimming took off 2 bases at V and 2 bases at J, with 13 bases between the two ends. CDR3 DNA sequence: TGTGCCAGCTCACCAGAACAGGGTTGGGGCAATCAGCCCCAGCATTTT. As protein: CASSPEQGWGNQPQHF.

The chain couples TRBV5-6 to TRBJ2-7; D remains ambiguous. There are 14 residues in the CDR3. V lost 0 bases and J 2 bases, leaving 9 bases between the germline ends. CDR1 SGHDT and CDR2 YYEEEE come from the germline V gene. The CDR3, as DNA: TGTGCCAGCAGCTTGGTGGCCAGTACCTACGAGCAGTACTTC. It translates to CASSLVASTYEQYF. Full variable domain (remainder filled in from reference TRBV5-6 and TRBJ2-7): DAGVTQSPTHLIKTRGQQVTLRCSPKSGHDTVSWYQQALGQGPQFIFQYYEEEERQRGNFPDRFSGHQFPNYSSELNVNALLLGDSALYLCASSLVASTYEQYFGPGTRLTVT.

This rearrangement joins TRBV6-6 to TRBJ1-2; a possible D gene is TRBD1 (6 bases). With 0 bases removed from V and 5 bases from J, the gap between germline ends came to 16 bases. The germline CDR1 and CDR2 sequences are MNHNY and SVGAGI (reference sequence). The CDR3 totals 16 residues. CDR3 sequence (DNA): TGTGCCAGCAGTTACTCGGACAGCCGGGGGGTATATGGCTACACCTTC. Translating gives CASSYSDSRGVYGYTF.

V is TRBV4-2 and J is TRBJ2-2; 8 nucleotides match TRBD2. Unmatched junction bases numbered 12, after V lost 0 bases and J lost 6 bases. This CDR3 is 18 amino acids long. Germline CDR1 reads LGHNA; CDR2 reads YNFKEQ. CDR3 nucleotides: TGTGCCAGCAGCCAAGATCCATCGGCGGGGGGTCGTCCCGGGGAGCTGTTTTTT. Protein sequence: CASSQDPSAGGRPGELFF.

Written as DNA, the CDR3 is TGTGCTAGTGGTTTGGTAGGGGCCGGGGAGCTGTTTTTT. Its protein product is CASGLVGAGELFF. V is TRBV12-5 and J is TRBJ2-2; tentative D call: TRBD1 (5 bases). V dropped 0 bases and J dropped 6 bases, with 5 bases sitting between them. Germline values: CDR1 LGHNT, CDR2 FRNRAP. The CDR3 has 13 residues.

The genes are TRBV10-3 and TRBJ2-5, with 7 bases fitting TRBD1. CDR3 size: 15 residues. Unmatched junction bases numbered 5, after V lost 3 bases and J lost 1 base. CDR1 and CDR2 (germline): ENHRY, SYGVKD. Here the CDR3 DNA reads TGTGCCATCAGTGAAACACAGGGGACCCAAGAGACCCAGTACTTC. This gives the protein CAISETQGTQETQYF.

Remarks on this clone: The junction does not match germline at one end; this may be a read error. The CDR3: CASLADRVTVNLFF. The CDR3 DNA follows: TGTGCCAGCTTAGCGGACAGGGTGACAGTTAATCTTTTTTTC. The chain employs TRBV28 and TRBJ1-2, with TRBD1 matching 8 bases. This CDR3 has 14 residues. In germline, CDR1 is MDHEN, CDR2 SYDVKM.

The CDR3 loop is CSVRDSSAGANVLTF. CDR3 nucleotides: TGCAGCGTGAGGGACAGCTCTGCCGGGGCCAACGTCCTGACTTTC. The chain recombines TRBV29-1 with TRBJ2-6; TRBD1 matches at 7 bases. The CDR3 covers 15 residues. Germline V lookup: CDR1 SQVTM, CDR2 ANQGSEA. V lost 6 bases and J lost 4; bases outside the gene matches: 9.

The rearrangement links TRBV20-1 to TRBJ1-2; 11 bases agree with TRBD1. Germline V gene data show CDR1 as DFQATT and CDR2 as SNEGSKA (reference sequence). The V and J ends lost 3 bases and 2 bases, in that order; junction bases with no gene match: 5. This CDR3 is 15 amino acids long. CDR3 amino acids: CSASIRDRGNYGYTF. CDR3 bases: TGCAGTGCTAGTATCCGGGACAGGGGGAACTATGGCTACACCTTC.

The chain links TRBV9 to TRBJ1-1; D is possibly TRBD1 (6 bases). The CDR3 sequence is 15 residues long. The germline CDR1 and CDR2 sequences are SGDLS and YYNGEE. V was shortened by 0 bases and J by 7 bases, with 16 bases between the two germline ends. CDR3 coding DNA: TGTGCCAGCAGCGTAGAGGGGACACCCTCGGGTGAAGCTTTCTTT. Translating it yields CASSVEGTPSGEAFF. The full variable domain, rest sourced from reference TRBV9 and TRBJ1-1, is DSGVTQTPKHLITATGQRVTLRCSPRSGDLSVYWYQQSLDQGLQFLIQYYNGEERAKGNILERFSAQQFPDLHSELNLSSLELGDSALYFCASSVEGTPSGEAFFGQGTRLTVV.

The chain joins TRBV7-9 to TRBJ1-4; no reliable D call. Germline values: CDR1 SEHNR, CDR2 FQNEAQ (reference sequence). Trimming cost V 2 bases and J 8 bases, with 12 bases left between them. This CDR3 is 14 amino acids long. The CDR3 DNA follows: TGTGCCAGCAGCTTAAGGACTGACGCAGAAAAACTGTTTTTT. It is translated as CASSLRTDAEKLFF.

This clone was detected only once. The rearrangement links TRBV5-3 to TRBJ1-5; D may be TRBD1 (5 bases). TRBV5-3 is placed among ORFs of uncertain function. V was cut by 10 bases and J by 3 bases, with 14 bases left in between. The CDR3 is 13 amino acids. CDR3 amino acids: CAVKGESNQPQHF. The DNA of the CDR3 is TGTGCCGTAAAAGGGGAATCCAATCAGCCCCAGCATTTT.

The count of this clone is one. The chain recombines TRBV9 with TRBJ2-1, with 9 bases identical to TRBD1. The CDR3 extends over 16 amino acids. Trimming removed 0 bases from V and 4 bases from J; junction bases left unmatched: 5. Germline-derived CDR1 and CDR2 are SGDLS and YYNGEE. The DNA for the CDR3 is TGTGCCAGCAGCGTAGGCGGGACAGGGACTTACAATGAGCAGTTCTTC. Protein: CASSVGGTGTYNEQFF.

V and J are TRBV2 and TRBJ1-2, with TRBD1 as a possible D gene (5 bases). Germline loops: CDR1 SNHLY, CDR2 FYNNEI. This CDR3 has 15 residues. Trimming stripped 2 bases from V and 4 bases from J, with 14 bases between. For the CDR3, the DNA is TGTGCCAGCAGTGAACGTGGAGGGGAGGCCTATGGCTACACCTTC. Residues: CASSERGGEAYGYTF.

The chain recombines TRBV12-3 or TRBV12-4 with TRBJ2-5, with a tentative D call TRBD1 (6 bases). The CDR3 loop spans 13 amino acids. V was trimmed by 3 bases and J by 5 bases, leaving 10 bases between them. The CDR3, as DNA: TGTGCCAGCAGTTTGACAGGCCGGGAGACCCAGTACTTC. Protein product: CASSLTGRETQYF.

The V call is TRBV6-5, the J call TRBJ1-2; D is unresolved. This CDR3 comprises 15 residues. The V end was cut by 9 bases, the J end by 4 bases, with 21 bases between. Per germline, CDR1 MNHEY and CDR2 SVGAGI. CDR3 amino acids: CASAEGGWSSYGYTF. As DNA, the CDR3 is TGTGCCAGTGCAGAGGGAGGGTGGAGCTCCTATGGCTACACCTTC.

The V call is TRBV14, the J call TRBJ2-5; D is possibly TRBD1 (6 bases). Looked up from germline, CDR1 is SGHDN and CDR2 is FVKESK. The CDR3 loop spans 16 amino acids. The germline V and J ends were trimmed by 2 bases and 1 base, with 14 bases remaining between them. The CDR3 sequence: CASSQLQGGIQETQYF. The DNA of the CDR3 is TGTGCCAGCAGCCAACTCCAAGGGGGAATCCAAGAGACCCAGTACTTC.

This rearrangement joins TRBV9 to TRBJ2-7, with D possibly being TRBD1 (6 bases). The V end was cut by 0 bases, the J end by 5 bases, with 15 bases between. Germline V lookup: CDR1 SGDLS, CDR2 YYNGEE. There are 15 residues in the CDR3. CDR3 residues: CASSVDVNRVDEQYF. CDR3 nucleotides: TGTGCCAGCAGCGTAGATGTAAACAGGGTCGACGAGCAGTACTTC.

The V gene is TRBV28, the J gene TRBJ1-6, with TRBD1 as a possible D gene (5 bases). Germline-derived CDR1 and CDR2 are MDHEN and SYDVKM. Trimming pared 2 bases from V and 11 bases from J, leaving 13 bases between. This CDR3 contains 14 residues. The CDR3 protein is CASSLDRGLTPLHF. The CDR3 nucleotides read TGTGCCAGCAGTTTAGATCGGGGGTTGACACCCCTCCACTTT.

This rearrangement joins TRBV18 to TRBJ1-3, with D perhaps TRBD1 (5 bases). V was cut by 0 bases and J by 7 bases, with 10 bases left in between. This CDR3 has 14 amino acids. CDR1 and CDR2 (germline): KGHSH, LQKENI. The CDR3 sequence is CASSPPGGRNTIYF. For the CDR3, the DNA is TGTGCCAGCTCACCACCCGGGGGAAGGAACACCATATATTTT.

The CDR3 DNA reads TGTGCCAGCAGCCTACGCGGAAGGTCCACAGGGGGCTTGAACACTGAAGCTTTCTTT. Protein: CASSLRGRSTGGLNTEAFF. The V call is TRBV7-2, the J call TRBJ1-1, with 9 bases fitting TRBD1. The length of the CDR3 is 19 residues. Germline V gene data show CDR1 as SGHTA and CDR2 as FQGNSA. The junction had 16 bases not matched to a gene; V was cut back by 5 bases and J by 0 bases.

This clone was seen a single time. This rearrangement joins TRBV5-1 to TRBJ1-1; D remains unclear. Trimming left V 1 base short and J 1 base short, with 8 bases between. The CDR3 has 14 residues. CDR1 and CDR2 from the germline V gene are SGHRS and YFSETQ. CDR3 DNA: TGCGCCAGCAGCTTGCAGGCCTCGAACACTGAAGCTTTCTTT. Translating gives CASSLQASNTEAFF. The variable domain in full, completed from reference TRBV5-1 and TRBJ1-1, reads KAGVTQTPRYLIKTRGQQVTLSCSPISGHRSVSWYQQTPGQGLQFLFEYFSETQRNKGNFPGRFSGRQFSNSRSEMNVSTLELGDSALYLCASSLQASNTEAFFGQGTRLTVV.

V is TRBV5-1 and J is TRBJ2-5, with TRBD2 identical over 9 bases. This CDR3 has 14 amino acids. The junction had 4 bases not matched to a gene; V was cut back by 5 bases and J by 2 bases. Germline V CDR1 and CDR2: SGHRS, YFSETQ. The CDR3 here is CASRRTSAQETQYF. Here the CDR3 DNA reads TGCGCCAGCAGGAGGACTAGCGCGCAAGAGACCCAGTACTTC.

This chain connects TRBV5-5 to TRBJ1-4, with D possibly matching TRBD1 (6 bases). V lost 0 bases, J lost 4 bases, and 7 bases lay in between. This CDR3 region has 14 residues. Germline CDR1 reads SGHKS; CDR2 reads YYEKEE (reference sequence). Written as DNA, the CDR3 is TGTGCCAGCAGCTTGGACAGGGTTAATGAAAAACTGTTTTTT. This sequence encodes CASSLDRVNEKLFF.